The 2 T cell receptor beta chains below all came from one sample that was sequenced in a study of T cell changes during pregnancy in multiple sclerosis. TCRdb's table, derived via immunoSEQ multiplex PCR, lists solely in-frame clones and lacks some. Seen here are tens of thousands of clones, more than 85% observed once, and the top ten hold about 0.88%. Sequencing used peripheral blood, obtained before pregnancy. The origin of the receptors is a female donor with multiple sclerosis, enrolled in a pregnancy study.

The chain is built from TRBV5-6 and TRBJ2-1; 8 bases align to TRBD2. Germline loops: CDR1 SGHDT, CDR2 YYEEEE. Trimming removed 4 bases from V and 3 bases from J; junction bases left unmatched: 3. This CDR3 contains 14 residues. CDR3 loop: CASSPGGYYNEQFF. The CDR3 DNA reads as TGTGCCAGCAGCCCGGGGGGGTACTACAATGAGCAGTTCTTC.

This clone occurred once. The chain has TRBV6-4 and TRBJ1-2; TRBD1 aligns across 8 bases. V trimming: 2 bases; J trimming: 4 bases; junction bases outside the gene matches: 9. The CDR3 has 16 amino acids. Germline loops: CDR1 MRHNA, CDR2 SNTAGT. CDR3 residues: CASSDTGQGGTYGYTF. The CDR3 nucleotides are TGTGCCAGCAGTGACACTGGACAGGGTGGGACCTATGGCTACACCTTC.